The 18 T cell receptor beta chains given below trace back to one sample, sequenced in a study of T-cell memory formation after mild COVID-19. One entry per CDR3 protein results from TCRdb running MiXCR on the 5' RACE reads. Of tens of thousands of distinct CDR3 sequences in the sample, more than 13% were seen once. The specimen was PBMCs or a T cell subset sorted from them (not recorded which). These receptors were collected from a man aged 18 to 29 who had mild COVID-19 (a few samples of this study predate the infection). Cell type and time point are not known.

Of note for this clonotype: A read error may account for a junction end that differs from germline. The CDR3 coding sequence is TGTGCCAGCAGCTTAACACTCCGCGGGCAGCGCATTTTT. This encodes CASSLTLRGQRIF. The V call is TRBV11-3, the J call TRBJ1-1, with D unresolved. CDR1 and CDR2 from the germline V gene are SGHNT and YENEEA. The CDR3 is made up of 13 amino acids.

The chain is built from TRBV3-1 and TRBJ1-1; the D gene is possibly TRBD1 (5 bases). Germline V gene data show CDR1 as LGHDT and CDR2 as YNNKEL (reference sequence). This CDR3 region has 17 residues. V lost 4 bases and J lost 2, with 20 bases in between. Here the CDR3 reads CASSRRDGWGFNTEAFF. Written as DNA, the CDR3 is TGTGCCAGCAGCCGCCGGGACGGATGGGGGTTCAACACTGAAGCTTTCTTT.

This clonotype was seen a handful of times. The chain's CDR3 is CASSLAREQAFF. CDR3 DNA sequence: TGTGCCAGCAGCTTAGCCAGAGAGCAAGCTTTCTTT. This chain joins TRBV7-9 and TRBJ1-1, with D unresolved. V was shortened by 0 bases and J by 9 bases, with 8 bases between the two germline ends. Per germline, CDR1 SEHNR and CDR2 FQNEAQ (reference sequence). This CDR3 comprises 12 residues.

This clonotype was found a few times. This chain links TRBV27 with TRBJ2-7; 8 nucleotides line up with TRBD1. CDR1 MNHEY and CDR2 SMNVEV come from the germline V gene (reference sequence). Unmatched junction bases numbered 7, after V lost 8 bases and J lost 4 bases. The CDR3 has 13 amino acids. The CDR3 sequence: CASRTGPKYEQYV. The DNA of the CDR3 is TGTGCCAGCCGGACAGGGCCCAAATACGAGCAGTACGTC.

The rearrangement joins TRBV29-1 to TRBJ2-7, with 7 bases fitting TRBD1. Germline trimming cut 3 bases from V and 3 bases from J; bases unmatched to any gene: 5. CDR1 is SQVTM and CDR2 is ANQGSEA in the germline V gene. The CDR3 is 13 residues long. This CDR3 is CSVEGTEFYEQYF. Here the CDR3 DNA reads TGCAGCGTTGAGGGGACAGAGTTCTACGAGCAGTACTTC.

In DNA, the CDR3 is TGTGCCAGCAGTACCGGGACAGGGGGCTATGGCTACACCTTC. Translation gives CASSTGTGGYGYTF. The chain uses TRBV27 and TRBJ1-2; 11 bases fit TRBD1. V shed 5 bases, J shed 4 bases, and the junction held 3 bases outside the gene matches. Germline lookup yields CDR1 MNHEY and CDR2 SMNVEV (reference sequence). This CDR3 has 14 amino acids.

This clonotype was found once. The rearrangement links TRBV6-2 or TRBV6-3 to TRBJ1-1, with D unclear. The CDR3 is 12 residues long. Trimming removed 4 bases from V and 7 bases from J, with 10 bases in between. Germline CDR1 MNHEY, CDR2 SVGEGT. The CDR3: CASSLVTDEAFF. As DNA, the CDR3 is TGTGCCAGCAGTTTGGTAACGGATGAAGCTTTCTTT.

The table lists this clonotype with a count of one. The genes are TRBV7-8 and TRBJ1-3; no clear D gene. V lost 5 bases, J lost 2 bases, and 13 bases lay in between. The CDR3 has 15 amino acids. Germline V lookup: CDR1 SGHVS, CDR2 FQNEAQ. This CDR3 is CASSTIYGPGNTIYF. The CDR3 nucleotides read TGTGCCAGCAGCACTATCTATGGACCTGGAAACACCATATATTTT.

The chain combines TRBV7-2 with TRBJ2-3; TRBD2 matches 8 bases. With 5 bases clipped from V and 2 bases from J, the junction kept 9 bases outside the gene matches. The CDR3 extends over 16 amino acids. The germline V gene has CDR1 SGHTA and CDR2 FQGNSA. CDR3: CASSPGGGGFTDTQYF. The CDR3 DNA reads as TGTGCCAGCAGCCCAGGCGGCGGGGGGTTCACAGATACGCAGTATTTT.

The sample holds a few counts of this clonotype. The J gene is TRBJ1-2, the V gene TRBV15; 7 nucleotides align to TRBD1. The CDR3 extends over 12 amino acids. CDR1 and CDR2 (germline): LNHNV, YYDKDF (reference sequence). With 5 bases clipped from V and 7 bases from J, the junction kept 4 bases outside the gene matches. As DNA, the CDR3 is TGTGCCACCAGCCCGACAGGGCCTGGCTACACCTTC. This gives the protein CATSPTGPGYTF.

A few counts support this clonotype. The gene calls are TRBV6-2 or TRBV6-3 and TRBJ1-5, with a tentative D call TRBD1 (6 bases). V gave up 5 bases and J gave up 0 bases, with 11 bases separating them. The CDR3 length is 15 residues. Germline-derived CDR1 and CDR2 are MNHEY and SVGEGT. The CDR3 DNA follows: TGTGCCAGCAGTCGACAGGACGATAGCAATCAGCCCCAGCATTTT. The encoded protein is CASSRQDDSNQPQHF.

The chain recombines TRBV3-1 with TRBJ2-3; 8 bases are a match to TRBD2. Trimming removed 2 bases from V and 2 bases from J; junction bases left unmatched: 3. The CDR3 is 15 amino acids. Germline assignment: CDR1 LGHDT and CDR2 YNNKEL (reference sequence). The CDR3 DNA is TGTGCCAGCAGCCAAAGCGGGGGTATCACAGATACGCAGTATTTT. Translating gives CASSQSGGITDTQYF.

As to this clonotype: One end of the junction does not line up with germline, which may come from a read error. V usage is TRBV7-2 and J usage is TRBJ1-2, with D possibly matching TRBD1 (5 bases). The germline V gene has CDR1 SGHTA and CDR2 FQGNSA. This CDR3 has 12 amino acids. The DNA of the CDR3 is TGTGCCAGCAGCCCATCCGTAGGGGTTCCTTCTTTC. It codes for CASSPSVGVPSF.

The chain employs TRBV5-1 and TRBJ2-1, with 7 positions matching TRBD2. Trimming removed 4 bases from V and 7 bases from J; junction bases left unmatched: 14. CDR1 is SGHRS and CDR2 is YFSETQ in the germline V gene. CDR3 length: 16 amino acids. CDR3 sequence: CASSPEWGGVVNEQFF. The CDR3, as DNA: TGCGCCAGCAGCCCGGAATGGGGGGGTGTCGTTAATGAGCAGTTCTTC.

This clonotype showed up just a few times. The J gene is TRBJ2-7, the V gene TRBV20-1, with 11 bases identical to TRBD1. V lost 3 bases to trimming and J lost 3 bases; unmatched junction nucleotides: 1. The CDR3 extends over 13 amino acids. CDR1 and CDR2 from the germline V gene are DFQATT and SNEGSKA (reference sequence). The CDR3 here is CSARDRGHYEQYV. CDR3 DNA sequence: TGCAGTGCTAGGGACAGGGGGCACTACGAGCAGTACGTC.

The chain carries TRBV3-1 and TRBJ1-4; the D gene is possibly TRBD1 (6 bases). The germline V and J ends were trimmed by 1 base and 6 bases, with 12 bases remaining between them. Germline CDR1 reads LGHDT; CDR2 reads YNNKEL (reference sequence). The CDR3 sequence is 15 residues long. The CDR3 spells CASSQGRGWDEKLFF. CDR3 coding DNA: TGTGCCAGCAGCCAAGGCAGGGGATGGGATGAAAAACTGTTTTTT.

In its sample, this clonotype was seen many times. This chain joins TRBV4-1 and TRBJ2-7; 11 bases map to TRBD2. The CDR3 consists of 15 residues. V lost 6 bases, J lost 3 bases, and 7 bases stayed unmatched. Germline CDR1 and CDR2: MGHRA and YSYEKL. The DNA for the CDR3 is TGCGCCAGCAGTCCCTTAGCGGGGGGGCTCTACGAGCAGTACTTC. It encodes CASSPLAGGLYEQYF.

V gene TRBV3-1 combines with J gene TRBJ1-2, with D possibly being TRBD1 (5 bases). The CDR3 loop spans 14 amino acids. The germline V gene encodes CDR1 LGHDT and CDR2 YNNKEL (reference sequence). V was trimmed by 0 bases and J by 2 bases, leaving 7 bases between them. The CDR3 loop is CASSQDAGNYGYTF. CDR3 nucleotide sequence: TGTGCCAGCAGCCAAGATGCAGGGAACTATGGCTACACCTTC.